What follows are 20 T cell receptor beta chains derived from one specimen sequenced in a study of cytomegalovirus exposure and HLA in healthy donors. The PCR was carried out with 60 Vbeta primers and 13 Jbeta primers. Sequencing used immunoSEQ multiplex PCR; TCRdb keeps in-frame clones, though not all of them. The sample includes about 150,000 clones, roughly 82% of them seen just once. The sample consisted of PBMCs. The receptors shown here come from a man aged 30-40 years in good health and CMV-seropositive.

This chain connects TRBV28 to TRBJ1-5; TRBD1 agrees at 10 bases. J was trimmed by 0 bases and V by 6 bases; bases with no gene match: 14. Germline-derived CDR1 and CDR2 are MDHEN and SYDVKM. The CDR3 runs 19 residues. CDR3 sequence: CASSTLRTGGRYSNQPQHF. CDR3 DNA sequence: TGTGCCAGCAGCACCCTCAGGACAGGGGGACGTTATAGCAATCAGCCCCAGCATTTT.

This chain joins TRBV10-2 and TRBJ2-5, with 15 positions matching TRBD2. With V trimmed by 5 bases and J by 1 base, 8 bases remained unmatched. CDR1 is WSHSY, CDR2 SAAADI, per germline. There are 18 residues in the CDR3. The CDR3 here is CASSPGTSGRPPQETQYF. CDR3 bases: TGCGCCAGCAGTCCCGGGACTAGCGGGAGGCCCCCCCAAGAGACCCAGTACTTC.

The V and J genes are TRBV4-1 and TRBJ2-2, with a weak D call TRBD1 (5 bases). The CDR3 consists of 15 residues. The V end lost 0 bases, the J end lost 7 bases, and 12 bases lay between the germline ends. Germline CDR1 MGHRA, CDR2 YSYEKL. The DNA for the CDR3 is TGCGCCAGCAGCCAAGAGGCAGGGCTTATCGGGGAGCTGTTTTTT. It yields the protein CASSQEAGLIGELFF.

The CDR3 loop reads CASSSTRLAGVQETQYF. CDR3 DNA sequence: TGTGCCAGCAGCTCTACTCGACTAGCGGGGGTACAAGAGACCCAGTACTTC. This sequence joins TRBV9 and TRBJ2-5; 12 nucleotides line up with TRBD2. The CDR3 loop spans 17 amino acids. V shed 4 bases and J 2 bases; nucleotides not matched to a gene: 9. Germline-derived CDR1 and CDR2 are SGDLS and YYNGEE.

The genes are TRBV5-1 and TRBJ2-3, with D possibly TRBD1 on 6 matching bases. Between the trimmed V and J ends, which lost 2 bases and 3 bases, there was a span of 13 bases. The germline gives CDR1 SGHRS, CDR2 YFSETQ. This CDR3 contains 15 residues. The CDR3 loop reads CASSFSGVDTDTQYF. The CDR3 bases are TGCGCCAGCAGCTTCTCAGGGGTGGATACAGATACGCAGTATTTT.

The chain carries TRBV4-1 and TRBJ1-2, with D possibly TRBD1 on 5 matching bases. There are 15 residues in the CDR3. Germline loops: CDR1 MGHRA, CDR2 YSYEKL. V was cut by 1 base and J by 2 bases, with 11 bases left in between. CDR3 amino acids: CASSQVPRQNYGYTF. In DNA form, the CDR3 reads TGCGCCAGCAGCCAAGTGCCCCGACAGAACTATGGCTACACCTTC.

This sequence joins TRBV11-2 and TRBJ2-1; the match to TRBD1 covers 8 bases. After removal of 6 bases from V and 3 bases from J, the junction contained 10 bases not matched to a gene. The germline V gene has CDR1 SGHAT and CDR2 FQNNGV. The CDR3 covers 16 residues. CDR3 sequence (DNA): TGTGCCAGCAGTGCAATCCGGGACAGGAGCTACAATGAGCAGTTCTTC. Its translation: CASSAIRDRSYNEQFF.

The V call is TRBV7-9, the J call TRBJ2-2; tentative D call: TRBD1 (6 bases). This CDR3 spans 13 amino acids. Per the germline V gene, CDR1 is SEHNR and CDR2 is FQNEAQ (reference sequence). Trimming stripped 6 bases from V and 4 bases from J, with 9 bases between. The CDR3 DNA follows: TGTGCCAGCAGAAAGGGGGTCACCGGGGAGCTGTTTTTT. It yields the protein CASRKGVTGELFF. Together with reference TRBV7-9 and TRBJ2-2, the CDR3 gives the full variable domain: DTGVSQNPRHKITKRGQNVTFRCDPISEHNRLYWYRQTLGQGPEFLTYFQNEAQLEKSRLLSDRFSAERPKGSFSTLEIQRTEQGDSAMYLCASRKGVTGELFFGEGSRLTVL.

This clone was seen only a few times. The CDR3 loop is CASSPTGSLPQHF. In DNA, the CDR3 is TGTGCCAGTAGCCCGACAGGGAGTCTGCCCCAGCATTTT. The V gene is TRBV19, the J gene TRBJ1-5; 7 nucleotides match TRBD1. The CDR3 length is 13 residues. V gave up 6 bases and J gave up 9 bases; unmatched junction bases: 8. Germline V gives CDR1 LNHDA, CDR2 SQIVND (reference sequence).

The chain has TRBV9 and TRBJ2-2; 9 bases fit TRBD1. J lost 3 bases, V lost 4 bases, and 1 base had no gene match. The V gene's germline CDR1 is SGDLS and CDR2 YYNGEE. CDR3 length: 14 residues. The CDR3 bases are TGTGCCAGCAGCTGGGACAGGGACACCGGGGAGCTGTTTTTT. Protein product: CASSWDRDTGELFF.

In the case of this clone: The junction and the germline gene differ at one end; a read error may be behind it. The DNA of the CDR3 is TGTTCCAGCAGCGCCAACCAACTAGGCAGCTCCTACAATGAGCAGTTCTTC. Amino acids: CSSSANQLGSSYNEQFF. The chain carries TRBV7-9 and TRBJ2-1, with D maybe TRBD2 (5 bases). The CDR3 is 17 residues long. Germline CDR1 is SEHNR and CDR2 is FQNEAQ (reference sequence).

This rearrangement joins TRBV19 to TRBJ2-7, with 7 bases aligning to TRBD2. CDR1 is LNHDA and CDR2 is SQIVND in the germline V gene (reference sequence). The CDR3 consists of 13 residues. J was trimmed by 2 bases and V by 10 bases; bases with no gene match: 8. In nucleotides, the CDR3 is TGTGCCACCCTGGGAGGGAATGCCTACGAGCAGTACTTC. Amino acid sequence: CATLGGNAYEQYF.

The V gene is TRBV10-2, the J gene TRBJ2-4, with 11 bases aligning to TRBD2. This CDR3 comprises 15 residues. V lost 3 bases, J lost 4 bases, and 2 bases stayed unmatched. Germline V lookup: CDR1 WSHSY, CDR2 SAAADI. CDR3 protein: CASSDSGGGKNIQYF. The CDR3 DNA reads as TGCGCCAGCAGTGATAGCGGGGGGGGAAAAAACATTCAGTACTTC.

V is TRBV2 and J is TRBJ1-4, with TRBD1 matching over 9 bases. V was pared by 6 bases and J by 8 bases, with 7 bases of the junction left unmatched. This CDR3 contains 14 residues. Germline-derived CDR1 and CDR2 are SNHLY and FYNNEI. The chain's CDR3 is CASRTGGGQEKLFF. Here the CDR3 DNA reads TGTGCCAGCAGAACAGGGGGCGGACAGGAAAAACTGTTTTTT.

The chain combines TRBV5-6 with TRBJ2-7, with D perhaps matching TRBD1 (6 bases). The CDR3 runs 13 residues. The V end lost 4 bases, the J end lost 2 bases, and 10 bases lay between the germline ends. Germline loops: CDR1 SGHDT, CDR2 YYEEEE. The chain's CDR3 is CASSIRQAYEQYF. The CDR3 coding sequence is TGTGCCAGCAGCATTAGACAGGCCTACGAGCAGTACTTC.

This chain uses TRBV13 with TRBJ2-5; D perhaps matches TRBD2 (5 bases). This CDR3 spans 15 amino acids. Trimming shortened V by 5 bases and J by 5 bases, and 18 bases separated the two germline ends. Germline CDR1 is PRHDT and CDR2 is FYEKMQ (reference sequence). Written as DNA, the CDR3 is TGTGCCAGCAGCGAGGGTGGGAGAGGAGAGGAGACCCAGTACTTC. As protein: CASSEGGRGEETQYF. Full variable domain (remainder filled in from reference TRBV13 and TRBJ2-5): AAGVIQSPRHLIKEKRETATLKCYPIPRHDTVYWYQQGPGQDPQFLISFYEKMQSDKGSIPDRFSAQQFSDYHSELNMSSLELGDSALYFCASSEGGRGEETQYFGPGTRLLVL.

V and J are TRBV28 and TRBJ2-5, with a possible D match to TRBD2 (6 bases). The end of the DNA aligns better with TRBJ2-7, so the J call may be wrong. Germline assignment: CDR1 MDHEN and CDR2 SYDVKM. The length of the CDR3 is 14 residues. CDR3 sequence (DNA): TGTGCCAGCAGTTTATCGGGGGATACCTACGAGCAGTACTTC. As protein: CASSLSGDTYEQYF.

As for this clone: This sample includes further DNA sequences coding for the same CDR3. The V call is TRBV6-5, the J call TRBJ1-6; maybe TRBD1 (5 bases). Trimming stripped 2 bases from V and 7 bases from J, with 15 bases between. This CDR3 is 16 amino acids long. The germline V gene encodes CDR1 MNHEY and CDR2 SVGAGI. This CDR3 reads CASSYPRGGENSPLHF. Written as DNA, the CDR3 is TGTGCCAGCAGTTACCCCCGGGGGGGGGAAAATTCACCCCTCCACTTT.

This rearrangement joins TRBV27 to TRBJ1-5; D call uncertain. This CDR3 region has 14 residues. CDR1 and CDR2 (germline): MNHEY, SMNVEV (reference sequence). V shed 2 bases and J shed 2 bases, with 7 bases lying between them. The chain's CDR3 is CASSLMGGNQPQHF. CDR3 bases: TGTGCCAGCAGTTTAATGGGAGGCAATCAGCCCCAGCATTTT.

The chain links TRBV28 to TRBJ1-4, with 7 bases lining up with TRBD1. The CDR3 loop spans 14 amino acids. Germline lookup yields CDR1 MDHEN and CDR2 SYDVKM. V trimming: 3 bases; J trimming: 5 bases; junction bases outside the gene matches: 3. In DNA, the CDR3 is TGTGCCAGCAGTTTGACAGGGACGAATGAAAAACTGTTTTTT. Protein: CASSLTGTNEKLFF.